This T cell receptor beta chain was sequenced for a study of regulatory T cells in long-lasting Graves disease. Building the TCR beta libraries relied on iRepertoire HTBI primers, and CDR3 regions underwent Arm-PCR. A single record per CDR3 protein comes from TCRdb applying MiXCR to the multiplex PCR reads. This table has over 350,000 distinct CDR3 sequences, around 20% appearing once. Time point described: persistent/refractory GD, antithyroid drugs over 5 years with positive TRAb. From PBMCs, RNA was extracted and then used to make the TCR library. American Thyroid Association guidelines defined Graves' disease diagnosis. The CDR3 length is 15 residues. V lost 8 bases, J lost 8 bases, and 21 bases lay in between. This clonotype turned up a few times.

This chain joins TRBV12-3 or TRBV12-4 and TRBJ2-2; perhaps TRBD2 as D (5 bases). The sample in question was peripheral blood mononuclear cells (PBMCs), obtained when the disease was refractory, from a patient treated with antithyroid drugs. The receptor's source is a female donor with Graves disease. Here the CDR3 reads CASRSGGWEKGELFF. The CDR3 nucleotides read TGTGCCAGCCGTTCCGGAGGCTGGGAGAAGGGGGAGCTGTTTTTT.